This entry describes one TCR beta chain. Its antigen is not identified. CDR1 is SGHDT, CDR2 YYEEEE, per germline. This CDR3 contains 15 residues. J gave up 11 bases and V 4 bases, and 11 bases lay outside the gene matches. The data derive from a study of graft-versus-host responses after intestinal transplantation. Data came from immunoSEQ multiplex PCR; TCRdb stores just in-frame clones and leaves some out. The sample has about 110,000 clones, roughly 92% seen once; the top ten hold roughly 0.24%. Study-level findings and limits: Allografts of one patient group, those with graft-donor T cell macrochimerism, had high graft-versus-host to host-versus-graft clonal ratios. GvH clonotypes were identified within recipient marrow, with a subset emerging first in ileum or blood.

The V and J genes are TRBV5-6 and TRBJ2-2; TRBD1 matches at 10 bases. The source of this sequence is a human donor who was the organ donor for an intestinal transplant. Here the sequenced sample was unstimulated CD4+ T cells sorted from spleen or lymph node cells, taken before transplant. CDR3 in DNA: TGTGCCAGCAGCGTCGGACAGGGGGGTCTTTCAGAGCTGTTTTTT. This codes for CASSVGQGGLSELFF.